These 10 T cell receptor beta chains share one sample of origin, sequenced in a study of blood T cell repertoires in COVID-19. Assay: immunoSEQ multiplex PCR; the TCRdb copy retains only in-frame clones and omits some. The table includes around 55,000 clones, approximately 78% detected once. Source material: peripheral blood. The receptor set was obtained from a human donor in a cohort sampled during active or convalescent COVID-19.

J is TRBJ1-2 and V is TRBV13; no reliable D call. The germline V gene has CDR1 PRHDT and CDR2 FYEKMQ (reference sequence). The CDR3 runs to 12 residues. V dropped 2 bases and J dropped 8 bases, with 9 bases sitting between them. The CDR3 protein is CASSLSTGGYTF. CDR3 DNA: TGTGCCAGCAGCTTATCGACGGGAGGCTACACCTTC.

V is TRBV11-1 and J is TRBJ1-1; 7 nucleotides align to TRBD1. There are 16 residues in the CDR3. V shed 1 base, J shed 1 base, and the junction held 6 bases outside the gene matches. Germline V lookup: CDR1 SGHAT, CDR2 FQDESV (reference sequence). The CDR3 DNA follows: TGTGCCAGCAGCTTAGTCCAAAGGACAGGGAACACTGAAGCTTTCTTT. Translating gives CASSLVQRTGNTEAFF.

The J gene is TRBJ1-2, the V gene TRBV7-2; no definite D call. The germline V and J ends were trimmed by 0 bases and 8 bases, with 22 bases remaining between them. Germline V gene lookup returns CDR1 SGHTA and CDR2 FQGNSA. This CDR3 spans 17 amino acids. CDR3 region: CASSLATALRAESGYTF. CDR3 DNA sequence: TGTGCCAGCAGCTTAGCCACAGCATTAAGAGCGGAGAGCGGCTACACCTTC. The full variable domain, its missing parts supplied by reference TRBV7-2 and TRBJ1-2, is GAGVSQSPSNKVTEKGKDVELRCDPISGHTALYWYRQSLGQGLEFLIYFQGNSAPDKSGLPSDRFSAERTGGSVSTLTIQRTQQEDSAVYLCASSLATALRAESGYTFGSGTRLTVV.

V is TRBV7-9 and J is TRBJ1-3; the D is unclear. V lost 5 bases and J lost 0, with 5 bases in between. The CDR3 extends over 13 amino acids. From germline, CDR1 is SEHNR and CDR2 FQNEAQ (reference sequence). CDR3 protein: CASSPSSGNTIYF. Here the CDR3 DNA reads TGTGCCAGCAGCCCGAGCTCTGGAAACACCATATATTTT.

The gene calls are TRBV19 and TRBJ1-5; D not certain. Deletions cut 3 bases from V and 5 bases from J, with 8 bases between. Germline CDR1 reads LNHDA; CDR2 reads SQIVND (reference sequence). The CDR3 length is 13 residues. This CDR3 reads CASSMRSDQPQHF. The DNA of the CDR3 is TGTGCCAGTAGTATGAGGAGTGATCAGCCCCAGCATTTT.

The chain combines TRBV5-6 with TRBJ1-4; perhaps TRBD1 as D (5 bases). Germline V gives CDR1 SGHDT, CDR2 YYEEEE. CDR3 length: 15 amino acids. V was trimmed by 0 bases and J by 7 bases, leaving 13 bases between them. The CDR3 region is CASSLASREGEKLFF. The DNA of the CDR3 is TGTGCCAGCAGCTTGGCCAGCAGGGAGGGTGAAAAACTGTTTTTT.

The CDR3 sequence is CASSLVIGLAGGYNEQFF. DNA for the CDR3: TGTGCCAGCAGCTTAGTTATAGGACTAGCGGGGGGCTACAATGAGCAGTTCTTC. This chain uses TRBV7-2 with TRBJ2-1, with 14 positions matching TRBD2. CDR3 length: 18 amino acids. V dropped 1 base and J dropped 3; count of bases not matched to a gene: 5. The germline gives CDR1 SGHTA, CDR2 FQGNSA.

The rearrangement links TRBV5-5 to TRBJ1-1; TRBD1 is a possible D gene (5 bases). CDR1 and CDR2 from the germline V gene are SGHKS and YYEKEE (reference sequence). The length of the CDR3 is 14 residues. The ends were cut back, 0 bases at V and 3 bases at J, with 9 bases in the middle. CDR3 sequence reads: CASSLGRADTEAFF. In nucleotides, the CDR3 is TGTGCCAGCAGCTTGGGCAGGGCGGACACTGAAGCTTTCTTT.

Details on this clone: It may be a read error: a sequence one base away is much more abundant. Other DNA sequences in this specimen translate into the identical CDR3. The V call is TRBV5-1, the J call TRBJ1-4; D is uncertain. The CDR3 extends over 15 amino acids. The ends were cut back, 0 bases at V and 0 bases at J, with 6 bases in the middle. Germline V gene data show CDR1 as SGHRS and CDR2 as YFSETQ. CDR3 in DNA: TGCGCCAGCAGCTTGGCGGGGACAACTAATGAAAAACTGTTTTTT. Translated, it gives CASSLAGTTNEKLFF.

This clone was counted a few times. The V gene is TRBV6-5, the J gene TRBJ1-2; a possible D gene is TRBD1 (5 bases). The V end was cut by 0 bases, the J end by 4 bases, with 9 bases between. Per the germline V gene, CDR1 is MNHEY and CDR2 is SVGAGI. This CDR3 spans 14 amino acids. CDR3 loop: CASSYSSGRYGYTF. DNA for the CDR3: TGTGCCAGCAGTTACTCCTCAGGGCGCTATGGCTACACCTTC.